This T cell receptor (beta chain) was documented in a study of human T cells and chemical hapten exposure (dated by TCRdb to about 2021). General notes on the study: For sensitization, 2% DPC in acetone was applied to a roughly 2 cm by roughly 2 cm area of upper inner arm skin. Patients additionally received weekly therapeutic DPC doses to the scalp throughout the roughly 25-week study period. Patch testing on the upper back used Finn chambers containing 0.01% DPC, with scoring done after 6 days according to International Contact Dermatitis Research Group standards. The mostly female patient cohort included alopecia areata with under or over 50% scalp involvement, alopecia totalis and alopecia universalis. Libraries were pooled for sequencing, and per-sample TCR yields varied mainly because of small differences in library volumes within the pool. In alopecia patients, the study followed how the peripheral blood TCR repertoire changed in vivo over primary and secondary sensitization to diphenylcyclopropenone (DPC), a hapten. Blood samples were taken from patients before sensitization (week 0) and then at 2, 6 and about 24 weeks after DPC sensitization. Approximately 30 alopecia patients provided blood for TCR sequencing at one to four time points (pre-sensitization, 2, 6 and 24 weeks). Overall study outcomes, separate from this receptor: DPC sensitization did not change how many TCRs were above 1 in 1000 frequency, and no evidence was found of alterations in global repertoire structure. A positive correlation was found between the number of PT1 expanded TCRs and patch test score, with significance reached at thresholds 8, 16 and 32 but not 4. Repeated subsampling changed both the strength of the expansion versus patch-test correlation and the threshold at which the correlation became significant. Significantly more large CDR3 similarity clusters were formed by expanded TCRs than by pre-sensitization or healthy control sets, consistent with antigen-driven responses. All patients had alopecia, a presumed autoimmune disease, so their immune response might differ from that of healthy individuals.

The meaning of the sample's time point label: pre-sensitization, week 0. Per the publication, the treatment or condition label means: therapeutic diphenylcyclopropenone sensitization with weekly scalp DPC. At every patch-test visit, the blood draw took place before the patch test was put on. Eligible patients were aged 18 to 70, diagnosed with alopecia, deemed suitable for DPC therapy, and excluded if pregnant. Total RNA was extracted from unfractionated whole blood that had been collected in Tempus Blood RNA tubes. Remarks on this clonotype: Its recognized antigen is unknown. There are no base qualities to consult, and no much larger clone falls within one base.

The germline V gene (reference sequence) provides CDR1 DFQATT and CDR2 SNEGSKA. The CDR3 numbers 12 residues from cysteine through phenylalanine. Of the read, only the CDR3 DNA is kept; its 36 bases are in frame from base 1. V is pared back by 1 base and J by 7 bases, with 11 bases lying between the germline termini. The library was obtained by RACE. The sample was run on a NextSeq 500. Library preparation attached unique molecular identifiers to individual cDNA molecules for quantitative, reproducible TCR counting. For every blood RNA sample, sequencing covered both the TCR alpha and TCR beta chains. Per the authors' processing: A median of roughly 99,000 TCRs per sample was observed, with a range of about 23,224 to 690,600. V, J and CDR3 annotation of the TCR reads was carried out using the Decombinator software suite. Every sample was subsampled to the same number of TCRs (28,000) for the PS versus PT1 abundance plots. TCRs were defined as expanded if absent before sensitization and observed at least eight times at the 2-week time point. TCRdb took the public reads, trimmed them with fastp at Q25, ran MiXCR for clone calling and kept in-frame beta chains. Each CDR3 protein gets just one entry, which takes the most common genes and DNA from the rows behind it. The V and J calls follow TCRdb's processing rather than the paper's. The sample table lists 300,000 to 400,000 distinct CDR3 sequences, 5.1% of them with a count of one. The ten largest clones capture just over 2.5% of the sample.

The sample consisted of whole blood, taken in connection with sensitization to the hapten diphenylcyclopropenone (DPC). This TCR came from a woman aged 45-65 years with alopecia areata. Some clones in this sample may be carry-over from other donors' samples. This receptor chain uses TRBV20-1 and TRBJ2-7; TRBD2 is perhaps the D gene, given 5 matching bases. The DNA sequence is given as TGCAGTGCTAGAGGCATCCCGGGGGAGCAGTACTTC. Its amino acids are CSARGIPGEQYF.